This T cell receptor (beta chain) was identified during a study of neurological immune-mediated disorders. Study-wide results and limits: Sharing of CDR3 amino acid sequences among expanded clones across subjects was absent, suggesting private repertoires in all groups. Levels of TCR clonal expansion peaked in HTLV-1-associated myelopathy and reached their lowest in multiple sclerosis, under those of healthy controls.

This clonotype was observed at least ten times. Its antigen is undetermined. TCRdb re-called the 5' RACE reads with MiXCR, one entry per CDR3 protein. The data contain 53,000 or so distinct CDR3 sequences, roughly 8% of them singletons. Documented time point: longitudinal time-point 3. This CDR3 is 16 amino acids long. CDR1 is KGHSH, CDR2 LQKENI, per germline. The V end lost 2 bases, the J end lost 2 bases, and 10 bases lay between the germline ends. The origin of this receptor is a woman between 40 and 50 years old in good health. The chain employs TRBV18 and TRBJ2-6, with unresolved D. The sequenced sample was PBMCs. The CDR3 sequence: CASSPYSDPGANVLTF. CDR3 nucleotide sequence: TGTGCCAGCTCACCATATTCTGACCCTGGGGCCAACGTCCTGACTTTC.